This T cell receptor beta chain emerged from a study of CD8+ T cells in alopecia areata. In this sample, this clone turned up a few times. Germline values: CDR1 GTSNPN, CDR2 SVGIG (reference sequence). Trimming shortened V by 3 bases and J by 1 base, and 3 bases separated the two germline ends. The length of the CDR3 is 11 residues. Following RNA extraction, reverse transcription yielded cDNA that acted as the sequencing template. This table comes from immunoSEQ multiplex PCR, and its TCRdb copy is limited to in-frame clones, with some not included. The sample lists roughly 230,000 clones, around 43% occurring once. Treatment in this sample: oral pan-JAK inhibitor, 5-10 mg twice daily.

The source was CD4+ T cells sorted from blood, collected at approximately week 36, from a patient treated with tofacitinib. The chain joins TRBV30 to TRBJ1-2; no clear D. The sequence came from a human donor with alopecia areata. The CDR3 sequence is CAWRSNYGYTF. The CDR3 DNA is TGTGCCTGGAGGAGTAACTATGGCTACACCTTC.